The source of this TCR beta chain is a study of T cells after yellow fever vaccination. Production of TCR cDNA was by 5'RACE template switching, which also added a universal primer site and UMIs. TCRdb used MiXCR to reprocess the 5' RACE reads, holding one entry per CDR3 protein. Seen here are about 220,000 distinct CDR3 sequences, approximately 3% observed once, and the top ten hold roughly 3.2%. This clonotype was found many times. Unmatched junction bases numbered 9, after V lost 0 bases and J lost 5 bases. CDR3 length: 17 residues. Germline lookup yields CDR1 MNHEY and CDR2 SVGEGT. This chain links TRBV6-2 or TRBV6-3 with TRBJ1-5; 8 bases match TRBD1. The receptor was derived from a man younger than 30 who received the YFV17D yellow fever vaccine. This specimen was CD4+ T cells sorted from PBMCs, taken 10 days after the yellow fever booster vaccination. The CDR3 DNA is TGTGCCAGCAGTTACTCACTTTCTGGACAGGGCGATCAGCCCCAGCATTTT. Translated: CASSYSLSGQGDQPQHF.